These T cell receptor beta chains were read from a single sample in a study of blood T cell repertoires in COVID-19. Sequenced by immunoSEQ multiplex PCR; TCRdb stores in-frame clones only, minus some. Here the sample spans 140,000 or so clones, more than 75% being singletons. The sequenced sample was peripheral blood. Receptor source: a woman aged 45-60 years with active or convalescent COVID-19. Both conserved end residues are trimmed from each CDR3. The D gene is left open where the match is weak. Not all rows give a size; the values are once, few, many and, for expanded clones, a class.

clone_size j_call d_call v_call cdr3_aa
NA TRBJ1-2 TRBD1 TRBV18 ASSPGQGPNYGYT
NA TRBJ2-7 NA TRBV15 ATSREVADYEQY
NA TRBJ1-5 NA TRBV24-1 ATSDSGGGNQPQH
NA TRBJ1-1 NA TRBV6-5 ASSLLPADHTEAF
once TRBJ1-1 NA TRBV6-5 ASRTYTEAF
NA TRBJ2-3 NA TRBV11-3 ASSLGGRDTQY
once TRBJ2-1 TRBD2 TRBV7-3 ASSLKGPGVAGRSYNEQF
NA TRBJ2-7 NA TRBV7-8 ASSLAEQSYEQY
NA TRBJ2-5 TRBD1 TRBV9 ASSPQDRVLQETQY
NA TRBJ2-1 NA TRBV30 AWNLPGMRNEQF
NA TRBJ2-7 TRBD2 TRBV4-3 ASSQDRASGKYEQY
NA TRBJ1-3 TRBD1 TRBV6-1 ASSDSGGSGNTIY
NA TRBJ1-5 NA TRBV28 ASSTTGFTNQPQH
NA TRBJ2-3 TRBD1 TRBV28 ASSLPGTVFITDTQY
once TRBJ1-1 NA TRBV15 ATSREGIQAF
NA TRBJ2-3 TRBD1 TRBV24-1 ATSEADRGSDTQY
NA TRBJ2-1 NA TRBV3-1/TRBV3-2 ASSQAVSQQQF
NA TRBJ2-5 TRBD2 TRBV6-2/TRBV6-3 ASSWGLAGAPGQETQY
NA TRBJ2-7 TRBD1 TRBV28 ASSLVQGAFDEQY
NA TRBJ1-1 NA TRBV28 ASSPPPRQGEAF
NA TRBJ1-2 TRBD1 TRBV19 ATPGQGNGYT
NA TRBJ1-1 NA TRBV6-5 ASAKTVNTEAF
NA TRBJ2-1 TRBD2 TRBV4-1 ASSQEREGYNEQF
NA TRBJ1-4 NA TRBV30 AGTLSQGPEKLF